This paragraph reports one TCR beta chain. The antigen remains undetermined. This sample was taken from a study of CXCR3-negative and CXCR3-positive naive CD8 T cells. Naive CD8+ T cells were CD45RO-CCR7+CD27+CD95-. CDR3 length: 15 amino acids. Germline V gene sequence: CDR1 SEHNR, CDR2 FQNEAQ (reference sequence). Via 5' RACE with UMI labels, TRB cDNA libraries were prepared. Each CDR3 protein gets one entry in TCRdb, which reprocessed the 5' RACE reads and gives no DNA. The listing records 150,000 or so distinct CDR3 sequences. Study-wide points: For CXCR3-positive naive cells, TRB CDR3s were more hydrophobic than those of CXCR3-negative naive cells.

The chain has TRBV7-9 and TRBJ2-2. This TCR came from a human donor in good health. Some clones in this sample may be carry-over from other donors' samples. The sample comprised naive CXCR3+ CD8+ T cells from blood. Specified subset: CD45RO-CCR7+CD27+CD95- naive CD8+ T cells expressing CXCR3 (TNR3+). The CDR3 spells CASSLVLLNTGELFF.